Shown below are 20 T cell receptor beta chains from a single sample sequenced in a study of blood T cell repertoires in COVID-19. TCRdb's copy holds only in-frame clones and misses some; the assay was immunoSEQ multiplex PCR. The table records approximately 80,000 clones, about 87% of them present only once. The sequenced sample consisted of peripheral blood. These receptors originate from a woman of 80 years or more with acute or convalescent COVID-19.

The chain has TRBV6-1 and TRBJ1-2; 8 nucleotides align to TRBD1. CDR1 and CDR2 from the germline V gene are MNHNS and SASEGT. The J segment lost 4 bases and the V segment lost 11 bases, leaving 9 bases of the junction unmatched. The CDR3 covers 13 residues. CDR3 in amino acids: CAVTRGQGYGYTF. The CDR3 DNA sequence: TGTGCCGTGACCCGTGGACAGGGCTATGGCTACACCTTC.

The CDR3 sequence: CASSLRQGLNYGYTF. CDR3 nucleotides: TGTGCCAGCAGCTTACGACAGGGACTTAACTATGGCTACACCTTC. This sequence joins TRBV13 and TRBJ1-2; 7 bases agree with TRBD1. The CDR3 consists of 15 residues. Unmatched junction bases numbered 4, after V lost 2 bases and J lost 1 base. Germline V gene sequence: CDR1 PRHDT, CDR2 FYEKMQ (reference sequence).

The V call is TRBV6-5, the J call TRBJ2-1; D might be TRBD2 (6 bases). The V gene lost 0 bases and the J gene lost 15 bases, with 15 bases spanning the gap. Germline lookup yields CDR1 MNHEY and CDR2 SVGAGI. This CDR3 is 13 amino acids long. CDR3 nucleotides: TGTGCCAGCAGTTACTCGCTTCGGGAGATAGGGTTCTTC. It encodes CASSYSLREIGFF.

The chain is built from TRBV27 and TRBJ1-5; D is perhaps TRBD1 (6 bases). Germline CDR1 is MNHEY and CDR2 is SMNVEV (reference sequence). There are 15 residues in the CDR3. Trimming took off 2 bases at V and 3 bases at J, with 11 bases between the two ends. The CDR3 sequence: CASSLGGAPNQPQHF. The CDR3 nucleotides are TGTGCCAGCAGTTTAGGGGGGGCTCCCAATCAGCCCCAGCATTTT.

The V call is TRBV9, the J call TRBJ1-2; D possibly corresponds to TRBD1 (6 bases). Germline CDR1 SGDLS, CDR2 YYNGEE. CDR3 length: 14 residues. V was cut by 1 base and J by 7 bases, with 14 bases left in between. For the CDR3, the DNA is TGTGCCAGCAGCGTACGGACAGAAAGGGGTGGCTACACCTTC. Translated, it gives CASSVRTERGGYTF. The whole variable domain, remainder taken from reference TRBV9 and TRBJ1-2, is DSGVTQTPKHLITATGQRVTLRCSPRSGDLSVYWYQQSLDQGLQFLIQYYNGEERAKGNILERFSAQQFPDLHSELNLSSLELGDSALYFCASSVRTERGGYTFGSGTRLTVV.

This clone was seen once. The chain uses TRBV3-1 (or the pseudogene TRBV3-2) and TRBJ1-6, with TRBD1 matching over 7 bases. V shed 0 bases and J 11 bases; nucleotides not matched to a gene: 4. This CDR3 contains 14 residues. Germline CDR1 reads LGHDT; CDR2 reads YNNKEL (reference sequence). The CDR3 coding sequence is TGTGCCAGCAGCCAAGAAGGGACAGAACCACCCCTCCACTTT. It codes for CASSQEGTEPPLHF.

This chain uses TRBV5-1 with TRBJ1-4, with a tentative D call TRBD1 (6 bases). Per germline, CDR1 SGHRS and CDR2 YFSETQ. Trimming left V 2 bases short and J 4 bases short, with 12 bases between. The CDR3 contains 15 residues. CDR3 in DNA: TGCGCCAGCAGCTTCGTAGGACAGAATAATGAAAAACTGTTTTTT. Translating it yields CASSFVGQNNEKLFF. Based on the CDR3 plus reference TRBV5-1 and TRBJ1-4, the full variable domain is KAGVTQTPRYLIKTRGQQVTLSCSPISGHRSVSWYQQTPGQGLQFLFEYFSETQRNKGNFPGRFSGRQFSNSRSEMNVSTLELGDSALYLCASSFVGQNNEKLFFGSGTQLSVL.

A few counts support this clone. The gene calls are TRBV2 and TRBJ2-1; 7 nucleotides agree with TRBD2. J lost 5 bases, V lost 4 bases, and 8 bases had no gene match. CDR1 SNHLY and CDR2 FYNNEI come from the germline V gene. The CDR3 runs to 15 residues. The CDR3 spells CASSGLGLADNEQFF. The CDR3 DNA follows: TGTGCCAGCAGTGGGTTGGGGCTAGCGGACAATGAGCAGTTCTTC.

V and J are TRBV12-3 or TRBV12-4 and TRBJ2-2; D not resolved. This CDR3 has 13 amino acids. V was pared by 2 bases and J by 1 base, with 2 bases between. CDR3 DNA: TGTGCCAGCAGTTTACAGAACACCGGGGAGCTGTTTTTT. It encodes CASSLQNTGELFF.

The CDR3 nucleotides are TGCGCCAGCAGCTTTAGGGACAGCTCCTATAATTCACCCCTCCACTTT. It translates to CASSFRDSSYNSPLHF. The V and J genes are TRBV5-1 and TRBJ1-6; 7 bases line up with TRBD1. CDR1 and CDR2 from the germline V gene are SGHRS and YFSETQ. V trimming: 2 bases; J trimming: 0 bases; junction bases outside the gene matches: 2. The CDR3 length is 16 residues.

The rearrangement uses TRBV15 and TRBJ1-2; D is unresolved. This CDR3 region has 18 residues. The germline V and J ends were trimmed by 1 base and 2 bases, with 20 bases remaining between them. The V gene's germline CDR1 is LNHNV and CDR2 YYDKDF (reference sequence). As DNA, the CDR3 is TGTGCCACCAGCAGAGTAGACACAACATTTATACACAACTATGGCTACACCTTC. Translating it yields CATSRVDTTFIHNYGYTF.

The sample holds a few counts of this clone. The CDR3 region is CASRDRGYGYTF. Here the CDR3 DNA reads TGTGCCAGCAGGGACAGGGGGTATGGCTACACCTTC. This sequence joins TRBV2 and TRBJ1-2; 10 nucleotides align to TRBD1. The germline V gene has CDR1 SNHLY and CDR2 FYNNEI. The trim removed 6 bases at V and 5 bases at J, leaving 0 bases unmatched. The CDR3 is 12 residues long.

This chain connects TRBV6-1 to TRBJ1-3; perhaps TRBD1 as D (6 bases). V lost 1 base, J lost 8 bases, and 15 bases lay in between. The CDR3 is made up of 15 amino acids. Germline V gene sequence: CDR1 MNHNS, CDR2 SASEGT. The CDR3: CASSEGGGRTDTIYF. The CDR3 coding sequence is TGTGCCAGCAGTGAAGGGGGGGGCCGGACGGACACCATATATTTT.

The genes are TRBV14 and TRBJ1-1; TRBD1 is a possible D gene (5 bases). Germline V CDR1 and CDR2: SGHDN, FVKESK. Deletions cut 4 bases from V and 4 bases from J, with 7 bases between. This CDR3 has 12 amino acids. In DNA form, the CDR3 reads TGTGCCAGCAGCCTTCAGGGCACTGAAGCTTTCTTT. Protein: CASSLQGTEAFF.

This clone has just one count. CDR3 DNA sequence: TGTGCCTGGAGCAAAAATTCACCCCTCCACTTT. Its translation: CAWSKNSPLHF. The V call is TRBV30, the J call TRBJ1-6; D is undetermined. The germline V and J ends were trimmed by 3 bases and 7 bases, with 4 bases remaining between them. The CDR3 spans 11 residues. The germline V gene has CDR1 GTSNPN and CDR2 SVGIG (reference sequence).

The V call is TRBV4-2, the J call TRBJ2-1; D call uncertain. Trimming removed 0 bases from V and 6 bases from J, with 3 bases in between. From germline, CDR1 is LGHNA and CDR2 YNFKEQ. This CDR3 has 12 amino acids. The CDR3 nucleotides read TGTGCCAGCAGCCAAGATCTCAATGAGCAGTTCTTC. Translation gives CASSQDLNEQFF.

Regarding this clone: At one end the junction does not follow the germline gene, possibly because of a read error. The chain joins TRBV7-7 to TRBJ1-1; a possible D gene is TRBD1 (5 bases). The germline V gene has CDR1 SSHAT and CDR2 FNYEAQ (reference sequence). The CDR3 runs to 13 residues. The DNA for the CDR3 is TGTGCTAGCAGCCGGAAGGAGGGGACTGAAGCTTTCTTT. Amino acids: CASSRKEGTEAFF.

This clone is a singleton in its sample. The V and J genes are TRBV3-1 (or the pseudogene TRBV3-2) and TRBJ1-4, with no clear D. V was pared by 8 bases and J by 5 bases, with 12 bases between. This CDR3 is built from 13 residues. Per the germline V gene, CDR1 is LGHDT and CDR2 is YNNKEL (reference sequence). The CDR3 is CASGDRGNEKLFF. CDR3 nucleotide sequence: TGTGCCAGCGGAGATCGGGGAAATGAAAAACTGTTTTTT.

The rearrangement uses TRBV6-5 and TRBJ2-7, with 9 bases that match TRBD1. Germline CDR1 MNHEY, CDR2 SVGAGI. This CDR3 spans 14 amino acids. Trimming removed 7 bases from V and 3 bases from J; junction bases left unmatched: 7. CDR3: CASKPGQGLYEQYF. CDR3 bases: TGTGCCAGCAAGCCGGGACAGGGCCTCTACGAGCAGTACTTC.

This chain links TRBV4-2 with TRBJ2-5; TRBD1 aligns across 9 bases. V lost 11 bases to trimming and J lost 4 bases; unmatched junction nucleotides: 8. Germline CDR1 reads LGHNA; CDR2 reads YNFKEQ. This CDR3 is 13 amino acids long. CDR3 coding DNA: TGTGCCGGGTCAGCGGGACAGGGAGAGACCCAGTACTTC. It translates to CAGSAGQGETQYF.